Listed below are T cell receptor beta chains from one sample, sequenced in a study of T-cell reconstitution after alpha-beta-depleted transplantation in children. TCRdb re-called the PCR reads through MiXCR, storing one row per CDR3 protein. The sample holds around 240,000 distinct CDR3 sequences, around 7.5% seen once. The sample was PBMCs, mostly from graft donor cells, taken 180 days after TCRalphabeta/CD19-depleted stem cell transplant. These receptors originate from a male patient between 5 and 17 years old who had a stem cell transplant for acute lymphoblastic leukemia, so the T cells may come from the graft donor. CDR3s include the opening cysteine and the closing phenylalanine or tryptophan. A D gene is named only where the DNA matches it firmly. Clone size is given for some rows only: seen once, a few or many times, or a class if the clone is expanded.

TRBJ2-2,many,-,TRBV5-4,CASSLDMWNTGELFF,TGTGCCAGCAGCTTGGACATGTGGAACACCGGGGAGCTGTTTTTT
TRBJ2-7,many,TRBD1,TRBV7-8,CASKAGGSYEQYF,TGTGCCAGCAAAGCAGGGGGCTCCTACGAGCAGTACTTC
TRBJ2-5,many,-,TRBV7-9,CASRQGQETQYF,TGTGCCAGCAGACAGGGCCAAGAGACCCAGTACTTC
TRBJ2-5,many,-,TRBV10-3,CAISEQGGETQYF,TGTGCCATCAGTGAGCAGGGTGGGGAGACCCAGTACTTC
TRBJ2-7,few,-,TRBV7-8,CASSPRPGQEIPGGYYEQYF,TGTGCCAGCAGCCCACGGCCGGGACAGGAGATTCCGGGAGGCTATTACGAGCAGTACTTC
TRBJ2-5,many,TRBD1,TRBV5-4,CASSLGQAPPTQYF,TGTGCCAGCAGCCTGGGACAGGCCCCCCCAACCCAGTACTTC
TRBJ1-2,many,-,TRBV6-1,CASSEEKERYGYTF,TGTGCCAGCAGTGAAGAAAAGGAACGGTATGGCTACACCTTC
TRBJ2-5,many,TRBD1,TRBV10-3,CAISERTGRETQYF,TGTGCCATCAGTGAGAGGACAGGGAGGGAGACCCAGTACTTC
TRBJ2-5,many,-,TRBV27,CASSLSLSGQETQYF,TGTGCCAGCAGTTTATCGCTCAGTGGCCAAGAGACCCAGTACTTC
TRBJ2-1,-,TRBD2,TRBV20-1,CSARLGLAGGAFSYNEQFF,TGCAGTGCTAGACTCGGACTAGCGGGGGGCGCCTTCTCCTACAATGAGCAGTTCTTC
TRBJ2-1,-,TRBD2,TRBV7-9,CASSSWTSPGHNEQFF,TGTGCCAGCAGCTCCTGGACTAGCCCAGGCCACAATGAGCAGTTCTTC
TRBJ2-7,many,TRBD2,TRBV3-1,CASSQGLADFYEQYF,TGTGCCAGCAGCCAAGGACTAGCGGATTTCTACGAGCAGTACTTC
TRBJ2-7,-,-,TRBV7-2,CASSLIRGGGLFYEQYF,TGTGCCAGCAGCTTAATTAGGGGGGGGGGATTATTTTACGAGCAGTACTTC
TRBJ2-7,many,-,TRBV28,CASSARVSYEQYF,TGTGCCAGCAGTGCACGGGTATCCTACGAGCAGTACTTC